This T cell receptor (beta chain) comes out of a study of human T cells and chemical hapten exposure. Turning to the study itself: Diphenylcyclopropenone was administered weekly to the scalp of patients throughout the roughly 25-week study.

Regarding the study as a whole: Those TCRs sitting above 1 in 1000 frequency stayed the same with DPC sensitization.

The time point: patch test 3, about 24 weeks after DPC sensitization. Sample treatment: therapeutic diphenylcyclopropenone sensitization with weekly scalp DPC. TCRdb analysed the RACE reads with MiXCR anew, one entry per CDR3 protein. Of approximately 80,000 distinct CDR3 sequences listed, roughly 10% are singletons. The sample holds many counts of this clonotype. Its antigen remains unidentified. Germline assignment: CDR1 SNHLY and CDR2 FYNNEI. V lost 6 bases and J lost 3, with 12 bases in between. The CDR3 covers 14 residues. The source of this sequence is a woman aged 50 to 60 with alopecia areata. Some clones in this sample may be carry-over from other donors' samples. The sample here was whole blood, taken in connection with sensitization to the hapten diphenylcyclopropenone (DPC). This chain connects TRBV2 to TRBJ1-5; unclear D gene. For the CDR3, the DNA is TGTGCCAGCAGGACCCGGCGGGACAATCAGCCCCAGCATTTT. It yields the protein CASRTRRDNQPQHF.